Shown below are 15 T cell receptor beta chains from a single sample sequenced in a study of beta chain features in type 1 diabetes. cDNA synthesis used the whole RNA isolate, giving expressed TCRB sequences. Produced via immunoSEQ multiplex PCR; TCRdb's table is partial and in-frame only. This table holds 450,000 or so clones, roughly an eighth found once. Sequencing input: naive CD4+ T cells from blood. These receptors were collected from a woman between 18 and 30 years old in good health.

This clone was seen a few times. J is TRBJ1-6 and V is TRBV7-9, with D possibly TRBD1 on 5 matching bases. Trimming removed 5 bases from V and 0 bases from J, with 11 bases in between. CDR3 length: 16 residues. Germline-derived CDR1 and CDR2 are SEHNR and FQNEAQ (reference sequence). CDR3 protein: CASSARQSSYNSPLHF. CDR3 DNA: TGTGCCAGCAGCGCCCGACAGAGCTCCTATAATTCACCCCTCCACTTT.

V gene TRBV9 combines with J gene TRBJ2-2, with 8 positions matching TRBD2. This CDR3 is 17 amino acids long. The V segment lost 0 bases and the J segment 0 bases; nucleotides outside the gene matches: 4. Germline V gene sequence: CDR1 SGDLS, CDR2 YYNGEE. The CDR3 DNA reads TGTGCCAGCAGCGTAGCTAGCGGGCGAGCGAACACCGGGGAGCTGTTTTTT. Protein product: CASSVASGRANTGELFF.

The chain employs TRBV5-1 and TRBJ2-1; tentative D call: TRBD1 (5 bases). CDR3 length equals 15 residues. Germline V gives CDR1 SGHRS, CDR2 YFSETQ. V lost 4 bases to trimming and J lost 4 bases, with 15 bases between them. CDR3 sequence (DNA): TGCGCCAGCAGCCCAGATGGTGACAGATACAATGAGCAGTTCTTC. It codes for CASSPDGDRYNEQFF.

The table lists this clone with a few counts. The rearrangement joins TRBV6-6 to TRBJ1-2; 7 bases fit TRBD1. CDR1 and CDR2 from the germline V gene are MNHNY and SVGAGI (reference sequence). V gave up 5 bases and J gave up 7 bases; unmatched junction bases: 4. This CDR3 contains 12 residues. For the CDR3, the DNA is TGTGCCAGCAGTCTTGACAGGGCTGGCTACACCTTC. It yields the protein CASSLDRAGYTF.

The rearrangement uses TRBV7-3 and TRBJ2-5, with D possibly called TRBD1 or TRBD2 (5 bases each). Germline CDR1 SGHTA, CDR2 FQGTGA. Trimming cost V 3 bases and J 4 bases, with 9 bases left between them. The CDR3 covers 13 residues. The DNA of the CDR3 is TGTGCCAGCAGCTTTTGGGGGTCAGAGACCCAGTACTTC. As protein: CASSFWGSETQYF.

This clone was observed a handful of times. The chain recombines TRBV6-1 with TRBJ2-4; a possible D gene is TRBD2 (6 bases). Trimming removed 7 bases at V and 6 bases at J, with 19 bases between. The CDR3 covers 15 residues. CDR1 and CDR2 (germline): MNHNS, SASEGT. CDR3 nucleotides: TGTGCCAGCATGGCGGGGCCATACTCTTTAAACATTCAGTACTTC. Translation: CASMAGPYSLNIQYF.

This clone was seen only a few times. This chain links TRBV9 with TRBJ2-6; 11 bases map to TRBD2. The CDR3 is 17 residues long. The V segment lost 3 bases and the J segment 2 bases; nucleotides outside the gene matches: 4. CDR1 and CDR2 from the germline V gene are SGDLS and YYNGEE. The CDR3 nucleotides are TGTGCCAGCAGCGAAACGACTAGCGGGGCTGGGGCCAACGTCCTGACTTTC. This sequence encodes CASSETTSGAGANVLTF.

This clone was seen a handful of times. The rearrangement links TRBV29-1 to TRBJ2-3, with D unresolved. Germline V gives CDR1 SQVTM, CDR2 ANQGSEA. Trimming left V 7 bases short and J 2 bases short, with 13 bases between. This CDR3 spans 13 amino acids. The CDR3 DNA reads as TGCAGCGGTAGAATGGTCTTCACAGATACGCAGTATTTT. It specifies CSGRMVFTDTQYF.

Only a few counts were recorded for this clone. The chain recombines TRBV7-3 with TRBJ2-1; maybe TRBD2 (6 bases). The ends were cut back, 5 bases at V and 3 bases at J, with 14 bases in the middle. In germline, CDR1 is SGHTA, CDR2 FQGTGA. The CDR3 has 15 amino acids. CDR3 bases: TGTGCCAGCAGCCTTGGGGCGGGAAGCTACAATGAGCAGTTCTTC. Residues: CASSLGAGSYNEQFF. The variable domain in full, with the rest retrieved from reference TRBV7-3 and TRBJ2-1, is GAGVSQTPSNKVTEKGKYVELRCDPISGHTALYWYRQSLGQGPEFLIYFQGTGAADDSGLPNDRFFAVRPEGSVSTLKIQRTERGDSAVYLCASSLGAGSYNEQFFGPGTRLTVL.

The gene calls are TRBV9 and TRBJ2-5, with D tentatively TRBD1 or TRBD2 (5 bases each). The CDR3 is 16 amino acids. The germline gives CDR1 SGDLS, CDR2 YYNGEE. V lost 1 base and J lost 4, with 17 bases in between. The CDR3 DNA reads TGTGCCAGCAGCGTATCGACAGCGGTCCTCTCAGAGACCCAGTACTTC. Translated, it gives CASSVSTAVLSETQYF.

The chain couples TRBV30 to TRBJ2-5; D might be TRBD1 or TRBD2, each matching 5 bases. Per germline, CDR1 GTSNPN and CDR2 SVGIG (reference sequence). Trimming shortened V by 5 bases and J by 2 bases, and 15 bases separated the two germline ends. The CDR3 length is 14 residues. Here the CDR3 DNA reads TGTGCCTGGTCTCGTGGGACCCCACAAGAGACCCAGTACTTC. Translated, it gives CAWSRGTPQETQYF. Looking up the rest from reference TRBV30 and TRBJ2-5 gives the full variable domain: SQTIHQWPATLVQPVGSPLSLECTVEGTSNPNLYWYRQAAGRGLQLLFYSVGIGQISSEVPQNLSASRPQDRQFILSSKKLLLSDSGFYLCAWSRGTPQETQYFGPGTRLLVL.

This clone turned up a few times. The chain combines TRBV5-4 with TRBJ1-4, with D perhaps TRBD1 (5 bases). Trimming removed 1 base from V and 8 bases from J, with 18 bases in between. The CDR3 loop spans 16 amino acids. The germline CDR1 and CDR2 sequences are SGHNT and YYREEE (reference sequence). CDR3 sequence reads: CASSLYRRGMGEKLFF. The CDR3 coding sequence is TGTGCCAGCAGCTTGTACAGGCGGGGAATGGGAGAAAAACTGTTTTTT.

V usage is TRBV29-1 and J usage is TRBJ2-7; D is possibly TRBD2 (6 bases). The V and J ends lost 6 bases and 3 bases respectively, with 15 bases between them. Germline V gene lookup returns CDR1 SQVTM and CDR2 ANQGSEA. This CDR3 comprises 13 residues. In DNA, the CDR3 is TGCAGCGTGTTAGCCCGGCGGGGCTACGAGCAGTACTTC. Protein sequence: CSVLARRGYEQYF.

The rearrangement joins TRBV9 to TRBJ2-3; D unresolved. The CDR3 length is 12 residues. V dropped 5 bases and J dropped 0 bases, with 4 bases sitting between them. The germline V gene encodes CDR1 SGDLS and CDR2 YYNGEE. The CDR3 DNA is TGTGCCAGCAGATGGAGCACAGATACGCAGTATTTT. This encodes CASRWSTDTQYF.

As regards this clone: Within the sample, other DNA sequences also encode this same CDR3. The J gene is TRBJ2-3, the V gene TRBV5-1; D call uncertain. This CDR3 has 13 residues. V was shortened by 0 bases and J by 1 base, with 3 bases between the two germline ends. CDR1 and CDR2 (germline): SGHRS, YFSETQ. The CDR3 spells CASSLDGTDTQYF. CDR3 coding DNA: TGCGCCAGCAGCTTGGATGGCACAGATACGCAGTATTTT.